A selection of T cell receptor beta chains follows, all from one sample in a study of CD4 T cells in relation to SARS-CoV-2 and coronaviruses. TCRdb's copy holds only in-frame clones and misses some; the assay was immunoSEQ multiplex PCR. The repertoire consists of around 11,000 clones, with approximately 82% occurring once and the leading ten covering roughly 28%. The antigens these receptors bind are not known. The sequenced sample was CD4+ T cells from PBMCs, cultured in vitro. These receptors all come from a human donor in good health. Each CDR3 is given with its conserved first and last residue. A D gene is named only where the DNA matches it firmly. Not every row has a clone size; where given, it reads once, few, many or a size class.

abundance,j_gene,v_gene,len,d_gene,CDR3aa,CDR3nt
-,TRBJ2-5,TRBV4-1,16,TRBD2,CASSQGSGGVQETQYF,TGCGCCAGCAGCCAAGGGAGCGGGGGAGTCCAAGAGACCCAGTACTTC
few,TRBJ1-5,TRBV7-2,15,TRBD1,CASSAGQGGYQPQHF,TGTGCCAGCAGCGCCGGACAGGGGGGCTATCAGCCCCAGCATTTT
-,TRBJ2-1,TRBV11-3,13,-,CASSLYGDSDKFF,TGTGCCAGCAGCTTATACGGTGACAGTGATAAGTTCTTC
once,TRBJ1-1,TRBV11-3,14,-,CASSLDGGNTEAFF,TGTGCCAGCAGCTTAGATGGGGGGAACACTGAAGCTTTCTTT
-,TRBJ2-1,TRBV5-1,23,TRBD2,CASTSGTKPGLAGGTSSYNEQFF,TGCGCCAGCACCTCGGGGACAAAACCGGGACTAGCGGGAGGGACCTCCTCCTACAATGAGCAGTTCTTC
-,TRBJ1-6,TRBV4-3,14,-,CASSQDLRESPLHF,TGCGCCAGCAGCCAAGATTTACGGGAATCACCCCTCCACTTT
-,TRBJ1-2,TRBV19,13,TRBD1,CASSVDREYGYTF,TGTGCCAGTAGTGTGGACAGGGAGTATGGCTACACCTTC
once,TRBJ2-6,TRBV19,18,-,CASSIVTKVGSGANVLTF,TGTGCCAGTAGTATAGTTACGAAAGTAGGCTCTGGGGCCAACGTCCTGACTTTC
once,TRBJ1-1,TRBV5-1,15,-,CASSSNSLGNTEAFF,TGCGCCAGCAGTTCGAACTCACTAGGGAACACTGAAGCTTTCTTT
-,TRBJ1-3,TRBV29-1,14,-,CSASQGGGGNTIYF,TGCAGCGCTTCACAGGGCGGTGGTGGAAACACCATATATTTT
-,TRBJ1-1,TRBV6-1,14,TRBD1,CASSLGTANTEAFF,TGTGCCAGCAGTCTCGGGACAGCAAACACTGAAGCTTTCTTT
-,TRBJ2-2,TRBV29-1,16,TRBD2,CSVGGLAGANTGELFF,TGCAGCGTTGGGGGTCTAGCGGGGGCCAACACCGGGGAGCTGTTTTTT
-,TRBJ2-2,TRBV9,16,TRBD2,CASSVDSGLNTGELFF,TGTGCCAGCAGCGTAGATAGCGGGTTGAACACCGGGGAGCTGTTTTTT
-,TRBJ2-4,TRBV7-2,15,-,CASSPGQLKGNIQYF,TGTGCCAGCAGCCCCGGACAGCTGAAAGGAAACATTCAGTACTTC
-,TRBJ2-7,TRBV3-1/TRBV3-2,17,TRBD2,CASSQEASGVLSYEQYF,TGTGCCAGCAGCCAAGAAGCTAGCGGGGTCCTCTCCTACGAGCAGTACTTC
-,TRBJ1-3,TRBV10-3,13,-,CAISEYSGNTIYF,TGTGCCATCAGTGAGTACAGTGGAAACACCATATATTTT
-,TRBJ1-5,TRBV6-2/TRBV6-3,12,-,CASSAGYQPQHF,TGTGCCAGCAGTGCAGGGTATCAGCCCCAGCATTTT
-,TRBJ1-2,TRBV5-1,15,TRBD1,CASSFSGTGNYGYTF,TGCGCCAGCAGCTTTTCCGGGACAGGGAACTATGGCTACACCTTC
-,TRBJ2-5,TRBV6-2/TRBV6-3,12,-,CASSYGGETQYF,TGTGCCAGCAGTTACGGGGGAGAGACCCAGTACTTC
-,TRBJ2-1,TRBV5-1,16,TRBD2,CASSSGLAGRGGGQFF,TGCGCCAGCAGCAGCGGACTAGCGGGACGAGGGGGTGGGCAGTTCTTC
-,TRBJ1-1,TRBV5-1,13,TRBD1,CASSLTGDTEAFF,TGCGCCAGCAGCTTGACAGGGGACACTGAAGCTTTCTTT
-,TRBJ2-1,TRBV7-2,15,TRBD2,CASSFNLAVYNEQFF,TGTGCCAGCAGCTTCAATCTAGCGGTCTACAATGAGCAGTTCTTC
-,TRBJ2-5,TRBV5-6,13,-,CASSPWTQETQYF,TGTGCCAGCAGCCCTTGGACCCAAGAGACCCAGTACTTC
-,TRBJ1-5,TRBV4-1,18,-,CASRQLPGTSNSNQPQHF,TGCGCCAGCAGACAGCTCCCCGGGACGAGTAATAGCAATCAGCCCCAGCATTTT
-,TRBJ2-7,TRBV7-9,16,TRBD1,CASSFRGTGASYEQYF,TGTGCCAGCAGCTTCCGAGGGACAGGGGCCTCCTACGAGCAGTACTTC
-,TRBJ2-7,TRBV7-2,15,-,CASSLGGTTSYEQYF,TGTGCCAGCAGCTTAGGGGGGACCACCTCCTACGAGCAGTACTTC
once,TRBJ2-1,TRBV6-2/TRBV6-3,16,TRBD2,CASSYAGTSGANEQFF,TGTGCCAGCAGTTACGCCGGGACTAGCGGGGCCAATGAGCAGTTCTTC
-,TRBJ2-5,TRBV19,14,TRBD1,CASSSTGGGETQYF,TGTGCCAGTAGTTCAACAGGGGGTGGAGAGACCCAGTACTTC
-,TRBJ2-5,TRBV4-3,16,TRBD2,CASSQGRGRGQETQYF,TGCGCCAGCAGCCAAGGGCGTGGGAGGGGCCAAGAGACCCAGTACTTC
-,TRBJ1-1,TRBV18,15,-,CASSPTSSADTEAFF,TGTGCCAGCTCACCTACCTCTTCGGCGGACACTGAAGCTTTCTTT
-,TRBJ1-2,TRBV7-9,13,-,CASSSSRNYGYTF,TGTGCCAGCAGCTCAAGCCGAAACTATGGCTACACCTTC
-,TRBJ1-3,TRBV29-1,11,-,CSVALGGETYF,TGCAGCGTTGCCCTCGGCGGGGAGACATATTTT
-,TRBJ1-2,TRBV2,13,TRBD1,CASSERTGYGYTF,TGTGCCAGCAGTGAAAGGACAGGGTATGGCTACACCTTC
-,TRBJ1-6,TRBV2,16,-,CASSEADWKYNSPLHF,TGTGCCAGCAGTGAAGCAGACTGGAAGTATAATTCACCCCTCCACTTT
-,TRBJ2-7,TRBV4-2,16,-,CASSQGTLGRSYEQYF,TGTGCCAGCAGCCAAGGGACACTCGGGCGCTCCTACGAGCAGTACTTC
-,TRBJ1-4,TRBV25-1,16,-,CASSEDTWGTNEKLFF,TGTGCCAGCAGTGAAGACACTTGGGGGACTAATGAAAAACTGTTTTTT
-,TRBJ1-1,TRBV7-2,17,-,CASSISWTGRMNTEAFF,TGTGCCAGCAGCATTAGTTGGACTGGGCGGATGAACACTGAAGCTTTCTTT
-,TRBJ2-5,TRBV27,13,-,CASSRQYQETQYF,TGTGCCAGCAGCCGTCAGTACCAAGAGACCCAGTACTTC
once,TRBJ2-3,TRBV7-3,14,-,CASSVGLGGGTQYF,TGTGCCAGCAGCGTAGGTTTAGGCGGAGGTACGCAGTATTTT
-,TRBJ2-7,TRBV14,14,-,CASSQEEGAYEQYF,TGTGCCAGCAGCCAAGAGGAGGGGGCCTACGAGCAGTACTTC
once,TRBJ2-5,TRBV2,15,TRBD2,CASKGLAGGLETQYF,TGTGCCAGCAAGGGACTAGCGGGGGGGCTTGAGACCCAGTACTTC
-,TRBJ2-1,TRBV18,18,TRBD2,CASSPMSQRGSSYNEQFF,TGTGCCAGCTCACCGATGAGCCAGCGGGGGAGCTCCTACAATGAGCAGTTCTTC
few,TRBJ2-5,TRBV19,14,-,CASSTPFTQETQYF,TGTGCCAGTAGTACACCATTCACCCAAGAGACCCAGTACTTC
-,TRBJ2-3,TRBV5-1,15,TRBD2,CASSLTSGDTDTQYF,TGCGCCAGCAGCCTAACCAGCGGGGACACAGATACGCAGTATTTT
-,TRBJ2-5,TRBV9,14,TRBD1,CASNLGTGVETQYF,TGTGCCAGCAACCTCGGGACAGGGGTAGAGACCCAGTACTTC
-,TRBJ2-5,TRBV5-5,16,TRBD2,CASSLALTSNQETQYF,TGTGCCAGCAGCTTGGCCCTGACTAGCAACCAAGAGACCCAGTACTTC
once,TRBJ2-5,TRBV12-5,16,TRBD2,CASGLGLAGSQETQYF,TGTGCTAGTGGTTTAGGACTAGCGGGCAGCCAAGAGACCCAGTACTTC
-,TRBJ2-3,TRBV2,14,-,CASIRAGSTDTQYF,TGTGCCAGCATTCGGGCGGGGAGCACAGATACGCAGTATTTT